Listed below are T cell receptor beta chains from one sample, sequenced in a study of blood T cells in healthy people across ages. TCRdb analysed the 5' RACE reads with MiXCR anew, one entry per CDR3 protein. This table holds more than 900,000 distinct CDR3 sequences, almost 25% found once. The same data also went into a second study, on T cells of mothers and their children.

The sequenced sample consisted of blood. The receptors here all came from a girl aged 2-15 years in good health. Each CDR3 is given with its conserved first and last residue. Fields, in order: clone size, J gene, V gene, D gene, CDR3 DNA, CDR3 protein. The D gene is left open where the match is weak. Not all rows give a size; the values are once, few, many and, for expanded clones, a class.

abundance: NA
j_gene: TRBJ2-1
v_gene: TRBV27
d_gene: NA
CDR3nt: TGTGCCAGCAATCTAGACCAGAGCTCCTACAATGAGCAGTTCTTC
CDR3aa: CASNLDQSSYNEQFF

abundance: few
j_gene: TRBJ2-1
v_gene: TRBV29-1
d_gene: NA
CDR3nt: TGCAGCGTTGAAGAAGGTATGGATATACAGGGAGAGGATGAGCAGTTCTTC
CDR3aa: CSVEEGMDIQGEDEQFF

abundance: NA
j_gene: TRBJ2-1
v_gene: TRBV29-1
d_gene: TRBD2
CDR3nt: TGCAGCGGGTTTTGGGGGGGGGACAATGAGCAGTTCTTC
CDR3aa: CSGFWGGDNEQFF

abundance: few
j_gene: TRBJ2-5
v_gene: TRBV28
d_gene: TRBD1
CDR3nt: TGTGCCAGCAGTTTGACAGGGCACGAGGCAGAGACCCAGTACTTC
CDR3aa: CASSLTGHEAETQYF

abundance: NA
j_gene: TRBJ2-5
v_gene: TRBV6-1
d_gene: NA
CDR3nt: TGTGCCAGCAAGTCCCAGACCCGTGGAGAGACCCAGTACTTC
CDR3aa: CASKSQTRGETQYF

abundance: few
j_gene: TRBJ2-2
v_gene: TRBV25-1
d_gene: NA
CDR3nt: TGTGCCAGTTCCGGGACCCTGAACACCGGGGAGCTGTTTTTT
CDR3aa: CASSGTLNTGELFF

abundance: NA
j_gene: TRBJ2-3
v_gene: TRBV7-3
d_gene: NA
CDR3nt: TGTGCCAGCAGCTTAAGATCCCATACACCAGATACGCAGTATTTT
CDR3aa: CASSLRSHTPDTQYF

abundance: many
j_gene: TRBJ1-2
v_gene: TRBV6-5
d_gene: NA
CDR3nt: TGTGCCAGCAGTTACCAGACATCGGACCTACCGCCTACAGGCGGACACTATGGCTACACCTTC
CDR3aa: CASSYQTSDLPPTGGHYGYTF

abundance: NA
j_gene: TRBJ1-2
v_gene: TRBV27
d_gene: NA
CDR3nt: TGTGCCAGCTCGCAGGGGTGGGATGGCTACACCTTC
CDR3aa: CASSQGWDGYTF

abundance: NA
j_gene: TRBJ1-4
v_gene: TRBV5-1
d_gene: TRBD1
CDR3nt: TGCGCCAGCAGCGAGTCCGGGACAGATGAAAAACTGTTTTTT
CDR3aa: CASSESGTDEKLFF

abundance: few
j_gene: TRBJ1-2
v_gene: TRBV7-3
d_gene: NA
CDR3nt: TGTGCCAGCAGCTCGCCTACGGGTGATGGCTACACCTTC
CDR3aa: CASSSPTGDGYTF

abundance: few
j_gene: TRBJ1-1
v_gene: TRBV7-9
d_gene: NA
CDR3nt: TGTGCCAGCAGCTTAGCGTCGGAGGAAGCTTTCTTT
CDR3aa: CASSLASEEAFF

abundance: NA
j_gene: TRBJ1-4
v_gene: TRBV27
d_gene: NA
CDR3nt: TGTGCCAGCAGCGACCTTGGACAGATAGGCGAAAAACTGTTTTTT
CDR3aa: CASSDLGQIGEKLFF

abundance: NA
j_gene: TRBJ1-2
v_gene: TRBV7-2
d_gene: NA
CDR3nt: TGTGCCAGCAGCTTAGAGAGGCAGATACCTAACTATGGCTACACCTTC
CDR3aa: CASSLERQIPNYGYTF

abundance: NA
j_gene: TRBJ2-7
v_gene: TRBV5-5
d_gene: NA
CDR3nt: TGTGCCAGCAGCTTGATAGGAACAGGAGATTACGAGCAGTACTTC
CDR3aa: CASSLIGTGDYEQYF

abundance: NA
j_gene: TRBJ2-7
v_gene: TRBV20-1
d_gene: NA
CDR3nt: TGCAGTACTAGAGAGGGCGCGGGATTCTACGAGCAGTACTTC
CDR3aa: CSTREGAGFYEQYF

abundance: few
j_gene: TRBJ2-1
v_gene: TRBV7-2
d_gene: TRBD2
CDR3nt: TGTGCCAGCAGCCAAACAATAGCGGGAGGGTACAATGAGCAGTTCTTC
CDR3aa: CASSQTIAGGYNEQFF

abundance: NA
j_gene: TRBJ1-5
v_gene: TRBV6-1
d_gene: NA
CDR3nt: TGTGCCAGCAGTGAAGGTTGGGGGGTAGGTCAGCCCCAGCATTTT
CDR3aa: CASSEGWGVGQPQHF

abundance: NA
j_gene: TRBJ2-7
v_gene: TRBV29-1
d_gene: TRBD1
CDR3nt: TGCAGCGTTTCCTTACAGGGGGCGCGTCACGAGCAGTACTTC
CDR3aa: CSVSLQGARHEQYF

abundance: NA
j_gene: TRBJ1-2
v_gene: TRBV5-1
d_gene: TRBD1
CDR3nt: TGCGCCAGCAGCTTGGAGGGCAGGGGGCAGTACACCTTC
CDR3aa: CASSLEGRGQYTF

abundance: few
j_gene: TRBJ2-3
v_gene: TRBV29-1
d_gene: NA
CDR3nt: TGCAGCGTTGATATTGGCACAGATACGCAGTATTTT
CDR3aa: CSVDIGTDTQYF

abundance: NA
j_gene: TRBJ1-2
v_gene: TRBV21-1
d_gene: NA
CDR3nt: TGTGCCAGCAGCGGGGGAGACATCTATGGCTACACCTTC
CDR3aa: CASSGGDIYGYTF

abundance: few
j_gene: TRBJ2-5
v_gene: TRBV20-1
d_gene: NA
CDR3nt: TGCAGTGCTAGAAAACCCGGGAGTGGGGAGACCCAGTACTTC
CDR3aa: CSARKPGSGETQYF

abundance: NA
j_gene: TRBJ1-3
v_gene: TRBV3-1
d_gene: NA
CDR3nt: TGTGCCAGCAGCCAAGATTGGGATAGCTCTGGAAACACCATATATTTT
CDR3aa: CASSQDWDSSGNTIYF

abundance: NA
j_gene: TRBJ2-2
v_gene: TRBV10-3
d_gene: NA
CDR3nt: TGTGCCATCAGTGATAGAGACGGTTCCACCGGGGAGCTGTTTTTT
CDR3aa: CAISDRDGSTGELFF

abundance: NA
j_gene: TRBJ2-7
v_gene: TRBV6-5
d_gene: NA
CDR3nt: TGTGCCAGCAGTTATGGCAGGGGGAGGTACGAGCAGTACTTC
CDR3aa: CASSYGRGRYEQYF

abundance: few
j_gene: TRBJ1-1
v_gene: TRBV2
d_gene: NA
CDR3nt: TGTGCCAGCAGAGAGGACAGTTCCACTGAAGCTTTCTTT
CDR3aa: CASREDSSTEAFF

abundance: NA
j_gene: TRBJ2-1
v_gene: TRBV5-1
d_gene: TRBD2
CDR3nt: TGCGCCAGCAGCTCGCACCTCGGGGGGAGCTCCTACAATGAGCAGTTCTTC
CDR3aa: CASSSHLGGSSYNEQFF

abundance: NA
j_gene: TRBJ2-7
v_gene: TRBV7-2
d_gene: NA
CDR3nt: TGTGCCAGCAGCAAGATTCCATACCCATCCTACGAGCAGTACTTC
CDR3aa: CASSKIPYPSYEQYF

abundance: few
j_gene: TRBJ2-3
v_gene: TRBV13
d_gene: TRBD2
CDR3nt: TGTGCCAGCAGCTTAGAACTAGCGGGAGGAGATACGCAGTATTTT
CDR3aa: CASSLELAGGDTQYF

abundance: few
j_gene: TRBJ2-7
v_gene: TRBV12-3/TRBV12-4
d_gene: NA
CDR3nt: TGTGCCACCCTGGTAGTCCGGGCATCTACCTACGAGCAGTACTTC
CDR3aa: CATLVVRASTYEQYF

abundance: NA
j_gene: TRBJ2-1
v_gene: TRBV29-1
d_gene: TRBD2
CDR3nt: TGCAGCGTTCTAGCGGGAACGTCCTCCTACAATGAGCAGTTCTTC
CDR3aa: CSVLAGTSSYNEQFF

abundance: NA
j_gene: TRBJ2-3
v_gene: TRBV28
d_gene: NA
CDR3nt: TGTGCCAGCAGTTTATCACCCCAGGGAAATACGCAGTATTTT
CDR3aa: CASSLSPQGNTQYF

abundance: NA
j_gene: TRBJ1-4
v_gene: TRBV7-9
d_gene: NA
CDR3nt: TGTGCCAGCAGCTCACTCTTCGGGACCCCATCGGAAAAACTGTTTTTT
CDR3aa: CASSSLFGTPSEKLFF

abundance: few
j_gene: TRBJ2-5
v_gene: TRBV2
d_gene: TRBD2
CDR3nt: TGTGCCAGCAGTGGGAGTGGGACTACCCAAGAGACCCAGTACTTC
CDR3aa: CASSGSGTTQETQYF

abundance: NA
j_gene: TRBJ1-3
v_gene: TRBV4-2
d_gene: NA
CDR3nt: TGTGCCAGCAGCCAAGACTGGACGGCGGGGAGAGGAAACACCATATATTTT
CDR3aa: CASSQDWTAGRGNTIYF

abundance: few
j_gene: TRBJ2-1
v_gene: TRBV28
d_gene: TRBD1
CDR3nt: TGTGCCAGCAGTACAGGGGAACCCTACAATGAGCAGTTCTTC
CDR3aa: CASSTGEPYNEQFF

abundance: few
j_gene: TRBJ1-5
v_gene: TRBV7-2
d_gene: NA
CDR3nt: TGTGCCAGCAGCTGGGACGGGAATCAGCCCCAGCATTTT
CDR3aa: CASSWDGNQPQHF

abundance: NA
j_gene: TRBJ2-5
v_gene: TRBV14
d_gene: NA
CDR3nt: TGTGCCAGCAGCCGACCCGGGGGACAAGAGACCCAGTACTTC
CDR3aa: CASSRPGGQETQYF

abundance: NA
j_gene: TRBJ2-1
v_gene: TRBV27
d_gene: NA
CDR3nt: TGTGCCAGCAGTTTGGATCTAGTGGGGGGGCAAGGGGAGCAGTTCTTC
CDR3aa: CASSLDLVGGQGEQFF

abundance: NA
j_gene: TRBJ1-1
v_gene: TRBV6-2/TRBV6-3
d_gene: NA
CDR3nt: TGTGCCAGCAGTTACTTTGCGGGAAGAGGGGTCGGAACTGAAGCTTTCTTT
CDR3aa: CASSYFAGRGVGTEAFF

abundance: many
j_gene: TRBJ1-1
v_gene: TRBV28
d_gene: NA
CDR3nt: TGTGCCAGCAGTTTGTTGATCACTGAAGCTTTCTTT
CDR3aa: CASSLLITEAFF

abundance: NA
j_gene: TRBJ2-1
v_gene: TRBV12-3/TRBV12-4
d_gene: NA
CDR3nt: TGTGCCAGCAGTCCGAACTTCATCCCCCTGGACAATGAGCAGTTCTTC
CDR3aa: CASSPNFIPLDNEQFF

abundance: few
j_gene: TRBJ2-5
v_gene: TRBV6-1
d_gene: NA
CDR3nt: TGTGCCAGCAGTGAAGCGCAGACTAGTAAAGAGACCCAGTACTTC
CDR3aa: CASSEAQTSKETQYF

abundance: few
j_gene: TRBJ2-7
v_gene: TRBV9
d_gene: TRBD2
CDR3nt: TGTGCCAGCGGCGGGGGACCAGTGGGGTCGGGGCAGTACTTC
CDR3aa: CASGGGPVGSGQYF

abundance: NA
j_gene: TRBJ1-2
v_gene: TRBV5-1
d_gene: TRBD1
CDR3nt: TGCGCCAGCAGCTTGGATGGGACAGCGACCAACTATGGCTACACCTTC
CDR3aa: CASSLDGTATNYGYTF

abundance: NA
j_gene: TRBJ1-2
v_gene: TRBV6-5
d_gene: NA
CDR3nt: TGTGCCAGCAGTTACGGACCTTTTTCCGGCTATGGCTACACCTTC
CDR3aa: CASSYGPFSGYGYTF

abundance: NA
j_gene: TRBJ2-1
v_gene: TRBV7-9
d_gene: NA
CDR3nt: TGTGCCAGCAGCTTGGGGGGGCCAGAGAATGAGCAGTTCTTC
CDR3aa: CASSLGGPENEQFF

abundance: few
j_gene: TRBJ1-5
v_gene: TRBV7-9
d_gene: NA
CDR3nt: TGTGCCAGCAGCCCAGTCCTCGGAATGCAGCCCCAGCATTTT
CDR3aa: CASSPVLGMQPQHF

abundance: NA
j_gene: TRBJ1-1
v_gene: TRBV6-5
d_gene: NA
CDR3nt: TGTGCCAGCAGTTCCTCCCAGGTAGCCGAAGCTTTCTTT
CDR3aa: CASSSSQVAEAFF

abundance: many
j_gene: TRBJ1-1
v_gene: TRBV15
d_gene: NA
CDR3nt: TGTGCCACCAGCAGAGATCGATTGGACAGAAACACTGAAGCTTTCTTT
CDR3aa: CATSRDRLDRNTEAFF

abundance: few
j_gene: TRBJ2-1
v_gene: TRBV28
d_gene: TRBD2
CDR3nt: TGTGCCAGCAAGGGCGGGAGTGAGTTTGGTGAGCAGTTCTTC
CDR3aa: CASKGGSEFGEQFF

abundance: many
j_gene: TRBJ1-2
v_gene: TRBV4-2
d_gene: NA
CDR3nt: TGTGCCAGCAGCCCCCAGGGATCGCTCGGCTACACCTTC
CDR3aa: CASSPQGSLGYTF